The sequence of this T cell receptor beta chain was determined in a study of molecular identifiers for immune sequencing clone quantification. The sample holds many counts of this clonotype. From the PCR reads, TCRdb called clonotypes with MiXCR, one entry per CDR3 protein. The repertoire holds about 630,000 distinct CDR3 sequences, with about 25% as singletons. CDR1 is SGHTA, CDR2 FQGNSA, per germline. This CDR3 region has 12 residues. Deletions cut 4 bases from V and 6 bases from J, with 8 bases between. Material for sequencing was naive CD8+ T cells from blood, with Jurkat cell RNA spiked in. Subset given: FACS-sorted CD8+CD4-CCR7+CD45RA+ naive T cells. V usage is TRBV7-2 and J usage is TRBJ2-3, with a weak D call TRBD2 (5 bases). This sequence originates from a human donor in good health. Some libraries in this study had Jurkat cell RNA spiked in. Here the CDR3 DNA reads TGTGCCAGCAGCTCTTTAGCGGATACGCAGTATTTT. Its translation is CASSSLADTQYF.